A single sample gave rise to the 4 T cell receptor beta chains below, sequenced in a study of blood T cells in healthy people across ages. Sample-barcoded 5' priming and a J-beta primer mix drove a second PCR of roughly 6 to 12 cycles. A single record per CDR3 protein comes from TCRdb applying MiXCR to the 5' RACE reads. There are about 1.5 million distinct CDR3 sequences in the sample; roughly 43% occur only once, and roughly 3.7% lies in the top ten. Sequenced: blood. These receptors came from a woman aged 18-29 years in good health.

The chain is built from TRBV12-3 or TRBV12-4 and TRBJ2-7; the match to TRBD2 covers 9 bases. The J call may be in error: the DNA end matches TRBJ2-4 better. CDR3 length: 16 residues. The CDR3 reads CASSFPPTSGKNIQYF. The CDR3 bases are TGTGCCAGCAGTTTTCCCCCGACTAGCGGTAAAAACATTCAGTACTTC.

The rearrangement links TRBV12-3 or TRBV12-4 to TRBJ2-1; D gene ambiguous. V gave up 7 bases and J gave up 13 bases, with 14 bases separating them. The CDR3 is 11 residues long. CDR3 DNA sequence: TGTGCCAGCACCGAGAAGGGCGGACAGTTCTTC. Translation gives CASTEKGGQFF.

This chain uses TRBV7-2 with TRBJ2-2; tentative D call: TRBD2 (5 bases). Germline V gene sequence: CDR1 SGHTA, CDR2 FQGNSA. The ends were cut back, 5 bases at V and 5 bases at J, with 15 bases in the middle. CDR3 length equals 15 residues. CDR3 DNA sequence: TGTGCCAGCAGCCCGCGGGCCCTAGGGACCGGGGAGCTGTTTTTT. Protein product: CASSPRALGTGELFF.

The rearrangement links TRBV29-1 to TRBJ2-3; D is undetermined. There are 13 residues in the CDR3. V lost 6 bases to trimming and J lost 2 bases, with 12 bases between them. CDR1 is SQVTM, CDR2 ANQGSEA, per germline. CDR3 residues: CSVAPVLTDTQYF. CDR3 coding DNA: TGCAGCGTGGCCCCAGTCCTCACAGATACGCAGTATTTT.